This T cell receptor beta chain was sequenced in a study of T cell changes during pregnancy in multiple sclerosis. With V trimmed by 3 bases and J by 1 base, 14 bases remained unmatched. There are 19 residues in the CDR3. Germline assignment: CDR1 ENHRY and CDR2 SYGVKD. The repertoire was sequenced with immunoSEQ multiplex PCR; TCRdb's copy has only in-frame clones and lacks some. The repertoire consists of 55,000 to 70,000 clones, with 93% occurring once and the leading ten covering around 1.7%. This chain uses TRBV10-3 with TRBJ2-3; 9 bases line up with TRBD2. The sequencing here drew on peripheral blood, taken after pregnancy. This clonotype originated in a female donor with multiple sclerosis, enrolled in a pregnancy study. The CDR3 protein is CAISDWGKASGIGTDTQYF. The DNA for the CDR3 is TGTGCCATCAGTGATTGGGGGAAGGCTAGCGGGATTGGCACAGATACGCAGTATTTT.